The 15 T cell receptor beta chains presented below share a single source sample, sequenced in a study of blood T cell repertoires in COVID-19. The protocol was immunoSEQ multiplex PCR, while the TCRdb copy is restricted to in-frame clones and leaves out a portion. The sample lists approximately 280,000 clones; approximately 91% were seen once. The sequencing input was peripheral blood. All receptors derive from a woman aged 60 to 75 with acute or convalescent COVID-19.

This clone was recorded a few times. The V and J genes are TRBV7-3 and TRBJ1-2, with TRBD1 as a possible D gene (6 bases). The V gene's germline CDR1 is SGHTA and CDR2 FQGTGA. The CDR3 extends over 14 amino acids. The V gene lost 5 bases and the J gene lost 13 bases, with 23 bases spanning the gap. In nucleotides, the CDR3 is TGTGCCAGCAGCCCCTCCTCGGGGGGGGGCGTAGCCACCTTC. Amino acid sequence: CASSPSSGGGVATF.

The chain has TRBV18 and TRBJ1-4, with TRBD1 matching over 9 bases. Trimming cost V 0 bases and J 8 bases; bases outside gene matches: 4. The CDR3 is 15 residues long. Per germline, CDR1 KGHSH and CDR2 LQKENI. CDR3 nucleotides: TGTGCCAGCTCACCACCGCTGGACAGGGGAGAAAAACTGTTTTTT. Its translation: CASSPPLDRGEKLFF.

This clone came up a few times. The CDR3 loop reads CATSDLAPGTGFNEQFF. The DNA for the CDR3 is TGTGCCACCAGTGATCTGGCACCCGGGACAGGGTTCAATGAGCAGTTCTTC. The chain recombines TRBV24-1 with TRBJ2-1; 9 positions match TRBD1. This CDR3 comprises 17 residues. Germline CDR1 is KGHDR and CDR2 is SFDVKD. Losses at the gene ends were 3 bases for V and 6 bases for J; bases not matched to a gene: 11.

J is TRBJ1-2 and V is TRBV27; a possible D gene is TRBD1 (5 bases). Per germline, CDR1 MNHEY and CDR2 SMNVEV (reference sequence). The V and J ends lost 0 bases and 8 bases respectively, with 16 bases between them. The CDR3 runs to 15 residues. The CDR3 DNA reads as TGTGCCAGCAGTTTATCGGGAAGGGGCCTTTGGGGCTACACCTTC. Translating gives CASSLSGRGLWGYTF.

J is TRBJ1-2 and V is TRBV20-1; D not resolved. V was pared by 1 base and J by 7 bases, with 4 bases between. CDR1 and CDR2 from the germline V gene are DFQATT and SNEGSKA (reference sequence). CDR3 length: 10 residues. The CDR3 DNA follows: TGCAGTGCTAGAGTGAGTGGCTACACCTTC. As protein: CSARVSGYTF.

The chain has TRBV27 and TRBJ1-1; the match to TRBD1 covers 7 bases. The CDR3 covers 14 residues. CDR1 is MNHEY and CDR2 is SMNVEV in the germline V gene (reference sequence). Trimming removed 4 bases from V and 5 bases from J; junction bases left unmatched: 7. The CDR3 sequence is CASSSGQVRTEAFF. CDR3 DNA sequence: TGTGCCAGCAGTTCCGGACAGGTGAGAACTGAAGCTTTCTTT.

This rearrangement joins TRBV11-3 to TRBJ2-2; 7 bases are shared with TRBD1. The J segment lost 6 bases and the V segment lost 5 bases, leaving 9 bases of the junction unmatched. The CDR3 totals 15 residues. Germline lookup yields CDR1 SGHNT and CDR2 YENEEA. As DNA, the CDR3 is TGTGCCAGCAGCCCCTCCCCCAGGGGGTCCGGGGAGCTGTTTTTT. Its protein product is CASSPSPRGSGELFF.

V is TRBV10-2 and J is TRBJ1-2; TRBD1 might be the D (6 bases). The V end was cut by 10 bases, the J end by 4 bases, with 16 bases between. The length of the CDR3 is 13 residues. Germline CDR1 WSHSY, CDR2 SAAADI. The CDR3 reads CATHRGGVYGYTF. CDR3 nucleotides: TGCGCCACTCATAGGGGGGGTGTCTATGGCTACACCTTC.

The rearrangement joins TRBV3-1 (or the pseudogene TRBV3-2) to TRBJ1-2; 7 positions agree with TRBD1. The V and J ends lost 6 bases and 4 bases, in that order; junction bases with no gene match: 5. The germline V gene encodes CDR1 LGHDT and CDR2 YNNKEL (reference sequence). CDR3 size: 13 residues. The CDR3 sequence: CASRHRGGYGYTF. For the CDR3, the DNA is TGTGCCAGCAGACACAGGGGCGGCTATGGCTACACCTTC.

V is TRBV7-2 and J is TRBJ2-1, with unresolved D. Per germline, CDR1 SGHTA and CDR2 FQGNSA. Trimming took off 1 base at V and 0 bases at J, with 10 bases between the two ends. This CDR3 has 16 residues. The CDR3 DNA follows: TGTGCCAGCAGCTTAGGGGCAGCAAGCTCCTACAATGAGCAGTTCTTC. It encodes CASSLGAASSYNEQFF.

This sequence joins TRBV7-2 and TRBJ1-4, with TRBD1 identical over 9 bases. The V and J ends lost 0 bases and 8 bases, in that order; junction bases with no gene match: 4. Germline values: CDR1 SGHTA, CDR2 FQGNSA. CDR3 size: 15 residues. Here the CDR3 reads CASSLAGGQGEKLFF. Here the CDR3 DNA reads TGTGCCAGCAGCTTAGCGGGGGGACAGGGCGAAAAACTGTTTTTT.

The rearrangement joins TRBV5-1 to TRBJ1-1; 8 nucleotides align to TRBD1. The CDR3 sequence is 15 residues long. Trimming cost V 2 bases and J 4 bases; bases outside gene matches: 7. Germline CDR1 SGHRS, CDR2 YFSETQ. CDR3 sequence reads: CASSFFGQGATEAFF. The CDR3 DNA sequence: TGCGCCAGCAGCTTCTTTGGGCAGGGGGCCACTGAAGCTTTCTTT.

The V gene is TRBV24-1, the J gene TRBJ2-2; TRBD1 matches at 7 bases. With 4 bases clipped from V and 0 bases from J, the junction kept 7 bases outside the gene matches. This CDR3 has 17 amino acids. Germline-derived CDR1 and CDR2 are KGHDR and SFDVKD. The CDR3 protein is CATSDPTGDPNTGELFF. The CDR3 bases are TGTGCCACCAGTGACCCTACAGGGGACCCGAACACCGGGGAGCTGTTTTTT.

The V and J genes are TRBV9 and TRBJ2-2; 13 nucleotides align to TRBD2. With 5 bases clipped from V and 5 bases from J, the junction kept 9 bases outside the gene matches. Germline CDR1 reads SGDLS; CDR2 reads YYNGEE. The CDR3 runs 17 residues. The chain's CDR3 is CASSGTSGARGTGELFF. CDR3 coding DNA: TGTGCCAGCAGTGGGACTAGCGGGGCCCGGGGTACCGGGGAGCTGTTTTTT.

CDR3 protein: CASSSRTGRTEAFF. The DNA for the CDR3 is TGTGCCAGCAGCTCGAGGACAGGGAGGACTGAAGCTTTCTTT. The J gene is TRBJ1-1, the V gene TRBV11-3; 8 bases line up with TRBD1. CDR1 is SGHNT and CDR2 is YENEEA in the germline V gene. The CDR3 sequence is 14 residues long. The junction had 6 bases not matched to a gene; V was cut back by 4 bases and J by 5 bases.